This T cell receptor (beta chain) was observed in a study of T cell repertoires in cytomegalovirus infection. Trimming left V 1 base short and J 3 bases short, with 10 bases between. CDR3 length equals 15 residues. CDR1 and CDR2 (germline): SGHTA, FQGNSA. There are many counts of this clonotype. TCRdb re-called the reads with MiXCR, one entry per CDR3 protein. Among around 140,000 distinct CDR3 sequences listed, roughly 6% were seen once. The origin of this receptor is a human donor in good health (CMV status not recorded). Some clones in this sample may be carry-over from other donors' samples. Source material: PBMCs. This chain joins TRBV7-2 and TRBJ1-3; D call uncertain. The DNA of the CDR3 is TGTGCCAGCAGCTTAGACTCGGGTTTTGGAAACACCATATATTTT. It translates to CASSLDSGFGNTIYF.